The 17 T cell receptor beta chains presented below share a single source sample, sequenced in a study of blood T cell repertoires in COVID-19. The assay was immunoSEQ multiplex PCR, and TCRdb's table has in-frame clones only and misses some. The sample gives 200,000 to 300,000 clones, over 75% of which show up once; approximately 5.1% is in the top ten. Sequencing input: peripheral blood. Receptors were obtained from a middle-aged man with COVID-19, enrolled during active disease.

CDR3 residues: CATSSTSGVYEQYF. The DNA of the CDR3 is TGTGCCACCAGCAGTACTAGCGGGGTCTACGAGCAGTACTTC. The rearrangement joins TRBV15 to TRBJ2-7; 10 bases map to TRBD2. CDR1 is LNHNV, CDR2 YYDKDF, per germline (reference sequence). There are 14 residues in the CDR3. V trimming: 3 bases; J trimming: 3 bases; junction bases outside the gene matches: 2. Variable domain in full (rest from reference TRBV15 and TRBJ2-7): DAMVIQNPRYQVTQFGKPVTLSCSQTLNHNVMYWYQQKSSQAPKLLFHYYDKDFNNEADTPDNFQSRRPNTSFCFLDIRSPGLGDTAMYLCATSSTSGVYEQYFGPGTRLTVT.

This chain joins TRBV4-1 and TRBJ1-5; no clear D gene. The length of the CDR3 is 17 residues. The V and J ends lost 0 bases and 0 bases respectively, with 12 bases between them. Germline V gives CDR1 MGHRA, CDR2 YSYEKL. CDR3 residues: CASSQDQDSYSNQPQHF. The DNA for the CDR3 is TGCGCCAGCAGCCAAGACCAAGACTCATATAGCAATCAGCCCCAGCATTTT.

V gene TRBV9 combines with J gene TRBJ1-4, with 10 nucleotides matching TRBD1. The junction had 2 bases not matched to a gene; V was cut back by 0 bases and J by 6 bases. Germline-derived CDR1 and CDR2 are SGDLS and YYNGEE. The CDR3 is made up of 15 amino acids. CDR3 residues: CASSVVGTGDEKLFF. The DNA of the CDR3 is TGTGCCAGCAGCGTAGTAGGGACAGGGGATGAAAAACTGTTTTTT.

The V and J genes are TRBV5-1 and TRBJ2-3; D perhaps matches TRBD2 (6 bases). Germline CDR1 and CDR2: SGHRS and YFSETQ. Deletions cut 2 bases from V and 4 bases from J, with 14 bases between. The CDR3 length is 15 residues. As DNA, the CDR3 is TGCGCCAGCAGCTTAATTTTGGGGGGATCAGATACGCAGTATTTT. It translates to CASSLILGGSDTQYF.

The J gene is TRBJ2-7, the V gene TRBV3-1 (or the pseudogene TRBV3-2); TRBD1 matches 9 bases. The V segment lost 4 bases and the J segment 6 bases; nucleotides outside the gene matches: 16. Looked up from germline, CDR1 is LGHDT and CDR2 is YNNKEL (reference sequence). The CDR3 sequence is 17 residues long. The CDR3 sequence is CASSRAHYRGLIFEQYF. The CDR3 nucleotides are TGTGCCAGCAGCCGAGCCCATTACAGGGGGCTTATCTTCGAGCAGTACTTC.

J is TRBJ2-3 and V is TRBV5-1; D remains ambiguous. Trimming removed 0 bases at V and 4 bases at J, with 9 bases between. The CDR3 runs to 14 residues. Germline V gene lookup returns CDR1 SGHRS and CDR2 YFSETQ. The CDR3 loop is CASSLGGVADTQYF. The DNA of the CDR3 is TGCGCCAGCAGCTTGGGAGGCGTGGCAGATACGCAGTATTTT.

By sample fraction, this clone is medium-sized. V is TRBV6-6 and J is TRBJ2-2; tentatively, D is TRBD2 (5 bases). CDR1 is MNHNY, CDR2 SVGAGI, per germline (reference sequence). This CDR3 spans 16 amino acids. With 7 bases removed from V and 0 bases from J, the gap between germline ends came to 15 bases. The CDR3, as DNA: TGTGCCAGCACTATGAGGGAGAAGACGAACACCGGGGAGCTGTTTTTT. This translates into CASTMREKTNTGELFF.

This sequence joins TRBV10-3 and TRBJ2-5; 8 bases fit TRBD2. V dropped 0 bases and J dropped 5; count of bases not matched to a gene: 5. The CDR3 consists of 15 residues. From germline, CDR1 is ENHRY and CDR2 SYGVKD. The CDR3 spells CAISESTGTSETQYF. The CDR3 nucleotides read TGTGCCATCAGTGAGTCGACTGGGACTAGTGAGACCCAGTACTTC.

The CDR3 DNA reads as TGCAGTGCTAAGGTCAGGGAAAAACTGTTTTTT. It specifies CSAKVREKLFF. V is TRBV20-1 and J is TRBJ1-4; D is unclear. Per germline, CDR1 DFQATT and CDR2 SNEGSKA (reference sequence). Trimming stripped 4 bases from V and 8 bases from J, with 8 bases between. The CDR3 consists of 11 residues.

The chain has TRBV19 and TRBJ1-4; perhaps TRBD1 as D (5 bases). V was pared by 3 bases and J by 8 bases, with 13 bases between. This CDR3 spans 14 amino acids. In germline, CDR1 is LNHDA, CDR2 SQIVND (reference sequence). The CDR3 DNA is TGTGCCAGTAGTATGGGGGGTCGATCCGAAAAACTGTTTTTT. Translation: CASSMGGRSEKLFF.

This clone was seen once. V usage is TRBV9 and J usage is TRBJ2-3, with a possible D match to TRBD1 (6 bases). Germline assignment: CDR1 SGDLS and CDR2 YYNGEE. CDR3 size: 15 residues. V was pared by 2 bases and J by 1 base, with 11 bases between. CDR3 in DNA: TGTGCCAGCAGCGTCGGGACACCTCGCACAGATACGCAGTATTTT. Translated: CASSVGTPRTDTQYF.

The chain couples TRBV19 to TRBJ2-1; tentative D call: TRBD2 (6 bases). V gave up 5 bases and J gave up 8 bases, with 19 bases separating them. CDR1 and CDR2 from the germline V gene are LNHDA and SQIVND (reference sequence). This CDR3 is built from 15 residues. Here the CDR3 reads CASSDLRDSRDEQFF. The CDR3 DNA follows: TGTGCCAGTAGTGACCTCCGGGACTCCCGTGATGAGCAGTTCTTC.

The CDR3 region is CASSSGVGNEKLFF. In DNA form, the CDR3 reads TGTGCCAGCAGCTCAGGGGTCGGTAATGAAAAACTGTTTTTT. This rearrangement joins TRBV11-2 to TRBJ1-4, with D possibly matching TRBD1 (6 bases). The CDR3 is 14 amino acids. Germline V gene data show CDR1 as SGHAT and CDR2 as FQNNGV. Trimming shortened V by 4 bases and J by 4 bases, and 10 bases separated the two germline ends. The whole variable domain, remainder taken from reference TRBV11-2 and TRBJ1-4, is EAGVAQSPRYKIIEKRQSVAFWCNPISGHATLYWYQQILGQGPKLLIQFQNNGVVDDSQLPKDRFSAERLKGVDSTLKIQPAKLEDSAVYLCASSSGVGNEKLFFGSGTQLSVL.

The chain employs TRBV27 and TRBJ2-7; 7 bases line up with TRBD2. The germline V gene encodes CDR1 MNHEY and CDR2 SMNVEV (reference sequence). There are 14 residues in the CDR3. V gave up 9 bases and J gave up 7 bases; unmatched junction bases: 15. CDR3 nucleotide sequence: TGTGCCAGAGAAGAGTGGACTAGTGTCGGGGAGCAGTACTTC. Residues: CAREEWTSVGEQYF.

The genes are TRBV3-1 (or the pseudogene TRBV3-2) and TRBJ2-1, with 9 bases matching TRBD2. Germline CDR1 and CDR2: LGHDT and YNNKEL (reference sequence). The V segment lost 0 bases and the J segment 4 bases; nucleotides outside the gene matches: 4. This CDR3 has 16 residues. The CDR3 region has the DNA TGTGCCAGCAGCCAAGATCAGAGCGGGGGGTACAATGAGCAGTTCTTC. Translating gives CASSQDQSGGYNEQFF.

A few counts support this clone. This chain connects TRBV14 to TRBJ2-1; 8 bases fit TRBD2. The length of the CDR3 is 16 residues. Germline CDR1 SGHDN, CDR2 FVKESK. V lost 2 bases to trimming and J lost 1 base; unmatched junction nucleotides: 4. CDR3 coding DNA: TGTGCCAGCAGCCAACTACTAGCGGTATCCTACAATGAGCAGTTCTTC. Protein product: CASSQLLAVSYNEQFF.

This chain uses TRBV7-9 with TRBJ2-2, with 10 bases identical to TRBD2. Germline CDR1 is SEHNR and CDR2 is FQNEAQ (reference sequence). V shed 5 bases and J 5 bases; nucleotides not matched to a gene: 5. CDR3 length equals 15 residues. The CDR3 here is CASSPAGGRTGELFF. The CDR3 DNA sequence: TGTGCCAGCAGCCCAGCGGGGGGGCGTACCGGGGAGCTGTTTTTT.